The present entry profiles one TCR beta chain with its context. This table comes from immunoSEQ multiplex PCR, and its TCRdb copy is limited to in-frame clones, with some not included. Of approximately 65,000 clones listed, nearly 90% are singletons. The data were obtained in a study of control samples from healthy donors and cancer patients. CDR3 length: 12 amino acids. After removal of 6 bases from V and 9 bases from J, the junction contained 6 bases not matched to a gene. CDR1 is ENHRY, CDR2 SYGVKD, per germline. This chain links TRBV10-3 with TRBJ2-3, with TRBD1 matching over 7 bases. This TCR was sampled from a man between 60 and 75 years old with lung cancer. Material: PBMCs. The CDR3 region is CAIRDRDDTQYF. The CDR3 DNA reads as TGTGCCATCAGAGACAGGGATGACACGCAGTATTTT.